This T cell receptor beta chain was sequenced in a study of neurological immune-mediated disorders. This clonotype was counted at least ten times. Its target is not known. Time point denoted: longitudinal time-point 2. Serving as healthy controls were blood bank volunteers based in Maryland, USA. Source material was 2 million unsorted PBMCs, stored at -80 °C in RNAlater. The cDNA was synthesized by 5'RACE incorporating 10-nucleotide random UMIs. TCRdb re-called the 5' RACE reads with MiXCR, one entry per CDR3 protein. The sample lists tens of thousands of distinct CDR3 sequences; around 13% were seen once. The germline V gene has CDR1 MNHNY and CDR2 SVGAGI (reference sequence). The CDR3 sequence is 15 residues long. The ends were cut back, 7 bases at V and 6 bases at J, with 19 bases in the middle. Study-wide results and limits: Multiple sclerosis was found to have the least TCR clonal expansion, below healthy controls, and HTLV-1-associated myelopathy the most.

What was sequenced was PBMCs. The V and J genes are TRBV6-6 and TRBJ2-1; D might be TRBD1 (5 bases). The receptor's source is a woman between 35 and 50 years old in good health. The CDR3 region is CASIYAGPLSNEQFF. The DNA of the CDR3 is TGTGCCAGCATATACGCAGGGCCCCTCAGCAATGAGCAGTTCTTC.